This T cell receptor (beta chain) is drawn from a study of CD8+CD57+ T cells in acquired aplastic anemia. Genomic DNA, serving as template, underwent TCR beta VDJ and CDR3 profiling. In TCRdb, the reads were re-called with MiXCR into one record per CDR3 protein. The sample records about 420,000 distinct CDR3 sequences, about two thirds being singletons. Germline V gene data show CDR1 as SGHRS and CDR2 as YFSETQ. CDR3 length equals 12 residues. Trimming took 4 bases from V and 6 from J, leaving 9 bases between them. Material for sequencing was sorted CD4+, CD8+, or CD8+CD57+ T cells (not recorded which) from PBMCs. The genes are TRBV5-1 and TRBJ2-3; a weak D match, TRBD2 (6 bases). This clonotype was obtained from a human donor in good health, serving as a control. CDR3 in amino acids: CASSMEGDTQYF. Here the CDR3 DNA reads TGCGCCAGCAGCATGGAGGGCGATACGCAGTATTTT. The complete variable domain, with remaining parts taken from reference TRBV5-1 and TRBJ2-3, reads KAGVTQTPRYLIKTRGQQVTLSCSPISGHRSVSWYQQTPGQGLQFLFEYFSETQRNKGNFPGRFSGRQFSNSRSEMNVSTLELGDSALYLCASSMEGDTQYFGPGTRLTVL.